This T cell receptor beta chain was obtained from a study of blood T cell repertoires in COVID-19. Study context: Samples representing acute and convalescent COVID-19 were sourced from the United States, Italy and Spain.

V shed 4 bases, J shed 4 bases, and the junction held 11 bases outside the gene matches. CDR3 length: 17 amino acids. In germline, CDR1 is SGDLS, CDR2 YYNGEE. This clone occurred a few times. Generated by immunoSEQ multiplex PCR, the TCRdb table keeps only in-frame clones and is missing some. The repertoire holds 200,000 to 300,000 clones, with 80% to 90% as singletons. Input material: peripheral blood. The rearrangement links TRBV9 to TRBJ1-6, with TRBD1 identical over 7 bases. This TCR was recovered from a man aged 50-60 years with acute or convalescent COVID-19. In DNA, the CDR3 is TGTGCCAGCAGCTCAGACCCCTCAGGGGGTTATAATTCACCCCTCCACTTT. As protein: CASSSDPSGGYNSPLHF. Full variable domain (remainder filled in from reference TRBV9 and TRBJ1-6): DSGVTQTPKHLITATGQRVTLRCSPRSGDLSVYWYQQSLDQGLQFLIQYYNGEERAKGNILERFSAQQFPDLHSELNLSSLELGDSALYFCASSSDPSGGYNSPLHFGNGTRLTVT.